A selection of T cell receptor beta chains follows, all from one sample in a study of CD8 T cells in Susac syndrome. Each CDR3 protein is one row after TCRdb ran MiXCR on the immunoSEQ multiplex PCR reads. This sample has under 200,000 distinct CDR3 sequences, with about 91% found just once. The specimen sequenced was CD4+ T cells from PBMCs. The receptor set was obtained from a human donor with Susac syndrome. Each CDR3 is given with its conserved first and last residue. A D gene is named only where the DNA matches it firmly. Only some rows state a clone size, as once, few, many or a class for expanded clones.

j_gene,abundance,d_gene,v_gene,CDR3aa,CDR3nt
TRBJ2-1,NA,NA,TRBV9,CASSVGGGTYNEQFF,TGTGCCAGCAGCGTAGGAGGGGGAACCTACAATGAGCAGTTCTTC
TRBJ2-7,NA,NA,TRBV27,CASSPWDTYEQYF,TGTGCCAGCAGTCCCTGGGACACCTACGAGCAGTACTTC
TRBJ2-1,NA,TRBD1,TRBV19,CASSSRQGKRFEQFF,TGTGCCAGTAGTTCGAGACAGGGCAAGCGGTTCGAGCAGTTCTTC
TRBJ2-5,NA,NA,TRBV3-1,CASSQGRGTEETQYF,TGTGCCAGCAGCCAAGGTCGGGGGACAGAAGAGACCCAGTACTTC
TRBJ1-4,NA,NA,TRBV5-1,CASSLVSSGTVNEKLFF,TGCGCCAGCAGCTTGGTATCATCCGGGACCGTAAATGAAAAACTGTTTTTT
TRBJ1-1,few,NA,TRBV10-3,CATSRKGNTEAFF,TGTGCCACCTCCCGGAAGGGGAACACTGAAGCTTTCTTT
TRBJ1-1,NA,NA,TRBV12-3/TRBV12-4,CASRQIRAFF,TGTGCCAGCAGGCAAATTCGAGCTTTCTTT
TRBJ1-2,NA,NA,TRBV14,CASSEGLNYGYTF,TGTGCCAGCAGCGAAGGGCTAAACTATGGCTACACCTTC
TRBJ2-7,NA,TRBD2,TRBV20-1,CSASLAGGGYEQYF,TGCAGTGCTAGCCTAGCGGGGGGGGGCTACGAGCAGTACTTC
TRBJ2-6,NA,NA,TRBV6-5,CASSQSRSSGANVLTF,TGTGCCAGCAGTCAGTCCAGGAGCTCTGGGGCCAACGTCCTGACTTTC
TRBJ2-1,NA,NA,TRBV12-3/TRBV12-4,CASRPNSGSEQFF,TGTGCCAGCAGACCCAACAGTGGAAGTGAGCAGTTCTTC
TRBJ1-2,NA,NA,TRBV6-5,CASTPGRERGYTF,TGTGCCAGCACCCCGGGCAGGGAACGAGGCTACACCTTC
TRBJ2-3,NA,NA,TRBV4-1,CASSPVGLASSTDTQYF,TGCGCCAGCAGCCCAGTGGGGTTGGCTTCTAGCACAGATACGCAGTATTTT